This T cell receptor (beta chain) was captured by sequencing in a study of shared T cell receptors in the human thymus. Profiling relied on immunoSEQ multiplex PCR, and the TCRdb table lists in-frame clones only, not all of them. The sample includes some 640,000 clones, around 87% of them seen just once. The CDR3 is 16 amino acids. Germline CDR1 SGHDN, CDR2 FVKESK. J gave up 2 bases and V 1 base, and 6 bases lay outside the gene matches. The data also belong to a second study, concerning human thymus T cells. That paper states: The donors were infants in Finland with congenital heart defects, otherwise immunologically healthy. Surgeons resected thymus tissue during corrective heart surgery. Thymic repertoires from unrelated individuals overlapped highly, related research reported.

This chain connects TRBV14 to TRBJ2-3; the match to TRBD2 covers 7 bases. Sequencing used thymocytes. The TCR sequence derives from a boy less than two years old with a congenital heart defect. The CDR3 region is CASSQAGGRPTDTQYF. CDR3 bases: TGTGCCAGCAGCCAAGCGGGAGGTAGGCCCACAGATACGCAGTATTTT.